The 6 T cell receptor beta chains below were found in one sample sequenced in a study of blood T cell repertoires in COVID-19. The table came from immunoSEQ multiplex PCR; TCRdb's copy has only in-frame clones and leaves some out. The sample consists of about 170,000 clones, 80% to 90% of them appearing once. Sequenced input: peripheral blood. The receptors derive from a man in his late teens or twenties with active or convalescent COVID-19.

The V call is TRBV2, the J call TRBJ1-5; D gene uncertain. V lost 5 bases, J lost 1 base, and 9 bases lay in between. CDR1 and CDR2 (germline): SNHLY, FYNNEI. CDR3 length: 14 residues. The CDR3 spells CASSSGRSNQPQHF. DNA of the CDR3: TGTGCCAGCAGTTCCGGGAGGAGCAATCAGCCCCAGCATTTT.

The V call is TRBV6-1, the J call TRBJ1-2, with TRBD1 identical over 8 bases. This CDR3 contains 15 residues. The ends lost 0 bases at V and 8 bases at J; junction bases unmatched: 8. In germline, CDR1 is MNHNS, CDR2 SASEGT. DNA of the CDR3: TGTGCCAGCAGTGAAGCTTCTGGGACAGGTTGGGGCTACACCTTC. This gives the protein CASSEASGTGWGYTF.

The chain links TRBV10-2 to TRBJ2-7; tentative D call: TRBD2 (5 bases). The CDR3 extends over 12 amino acids. With 6 bases removed from V and 2 bases from J, the gap between germline ends came to 8 bases. The germline V gene has CDR1 WSHSY and CDR2 SAAADI. CDR3 in amino acids: CASRTGTYEQYF. The CDR3 DNA reads as TGCGCCAGCAGAACGGGGACCTACGAGCAGTACTTC.

This clone was recorded a few times. The chain employs TRBV12-3 or TRBV12-4 and TRBJ2-3; no firm D call. With 6 bases removed from V and 2 bases from J, the gap between germline ends came to 9 bases. This CDR3 has 13 residues. Here the CDR3 reads CASRADTTDTQYF. DNA of the CDR3: TGTGCCAGCAGGGCGGATACCACAGATACGCAGTATTTT.

V and J are TRBV27 and TRBJ1-1, with TRBD1 identical over 9 bases. The V segment lost 3 bases and the J segment 5 bases; nucleotides outside the gene matches: 13. The CDR3 runs to 17 residues. CDR1 and CDR2 from the germline V gene are MNHEY and SMNVEV (reference sequence). CDR3: CASSFSSGQGSTTEAFF. The CDR3 DNA reads TGTGCCAGCAGTTTTTCTTCGGGACAGGGTTCGACAACTGAAGCTTTCTTT.

This chain joins TRBV27 and TRBJ1-1; D perhaps matches TRBD1 (6 bases). CDR1 and CDR2 from the germline V gene are MNHEY and SMNVEV (reference sequence). The CDR3 runs to 18 residues. V was pared by 7 bases and J by 7 bases, with 31 bases between. As DNA, the CDR3 is TGTGCCAGCACCACCCTAACACAGGGCGCTGGGCTTGTATTTGAAGCTTTCTTT. Protein product: CASTTLTQGAGLVFEAFF.